The 10 T cell receptor beta chains given below trace back to one sample, sequenced in a study of blood T cell repertoires in COVID-19. Generated by immunoSEQ multiplex PCR, the TCRdb table keeps only in-frame clones and is missing some. The sample lists 150,000 to 200,000 clones, roughly 85% occurring once. Sequencing used peripheral blood. The receptors come from a human donor in a cohort sampled during active COVID-19.

A few counts support this clone. V gene TRBV30 combines with J gene TRBJ1-6, with 8 positions matching TRBD1. The V gene's germline CDR1 is GTSNPN and CDR2 SVGIG (reference sequence). Trimming at V came to 5 bases and at J to 8 bases, leaving 8 bases not matched to a gene. The CDR3 has 14 residues. Here the CDR3 reads CAWGARGLDSPLHF. The CDR3 DNA reads as TGTGCCTGGGGGGCCAGGGGGCTGGATTCACCCCTCCACTTT.

The CDR3 is CASSPAGTSGSNEQFF. Here the CDR3 DNA reads TGTGCCAGCAGCCCCGCCGGGACTAGCGGGAGTAATGAGCAGTTCTTC. This chain links TRBV6-6 with TRBJ2-1; the match to TRBD2 covers 14 bases. The CDR3 has 16 residues. The V segment lost 6 bases and the J segment 7 bases; nucleotides outside the gene matches: 8. The germline gives CDR1 MNHNY, CDR2 SVGAGI (reference sequence).

The genes are TRBV27 and TRBJ1-1, with D tentatively TRBD1 (6 bases). The CDR3 is 15 amino acids. The V gene's germline CDR1 is MNHEY and CDR2 SMNVEV (reference sequence). V shed 6 bases and J shed 3 bases, with 17 bases lying between them. The CDR3 DNA is TGTGCCAGCAGCGCACGGCAGGGGTGGGACACTGAAGCTTTCTTT. Protein: CASSARQGWDTEAFF.

The chain has TRBV5-1 and TRBJ1-4, with 9 bases aligning to TRBD1. Per the germline V gene, CDR1 is SGHRS and CDR2 is YFSETQ. CDR3 size: 15 residues. With V trimmed by 3 bases and J by 7 bases, 7 bases remained unmatched. The CDR3 loop is CASSWDRVKSEKLFF. The CDR3 DNA reads as TGCGCCAGCAGCTGGGACAGGGTTAAGAGTGAAAAACTGTTTTTT.

This chain uses TRBV10-2 with TRBJ1-6; 8 bases agree with TRBD1. The CDR3 consists of 15 residues. V was clipped by 1 base and J by 10 bases; unmatched bases: 6. CDR1 and CDR2 (germline): WSHSY, SAAADI. This CDR3 is CASSELARGRSPLHF. The CDR3 DNA is TGCGCCAGCAGTGAGTTGGCCAGGGGGCGGTCACCCCTCCACTTT.

In its sample, this clone was seen once. The chain combines TRBV3-1 (or the pseudogene TRBV3-2) with TRBJ2-7; D remains unclear. Germline V gives CDR1 LGHDT, CDR2 YNNKEL (reference sequence). The CDR3 covers 14 residues. Trimming left V 7 bases short and J 1 base short, with 14 bases between. The chain's CDR3 is CASTLSPGSYEQYF. CDR3 DNA sequence: TGTGCCAGCACCCTTTCCCCCGGGTCCTACGAGCAGTACTTC.

The rearrangement uses TRBV19 and TRBJ2-5; D not certain. V lost 3 bases and J 1 base, leaving 6 bases between the germline ends. This CDR3 comprises 13 residues. Germline CDR1 is LNHDA and CDR2 is SQIVND (reference sequence). CDR3 DNA sequence: TGTGCCAGTAGTATGAGCATCCAAGAGACCCAGTACTTC. Translation gives CASSMSIQETQYF. The complete variable domain, with remaining parts taken from reference TRBV19 and TRBJ2-5, reads DGGITQSPKYLFRKEGQNVTLSCEQNLNHDAMYWYRQDPGQGLRLIYYSQIVNDFQKGDIAEGYSVSREKKESFPLTVTSAQKNPTAFYLCASSMSIQETQYFGPGTRLLVL.

CDR3 nucleotide sequence: TGTGCCAGCAGCCGGCAGAACATGAACACTGAAGCTTTCTTT. This sequence encodes CASSRQNMNTEAFF. V and J are TRBV7-8 and TRBJ1-1; no definite D call. Germline V gene data show CDR1 as SGHVS and CDR2 as FQNEAQ. V lost 5 bases and J lost 0, with 10 bases in between. The CDR3 sequence is 14 residues long.

The genes are TRBV6-6 and TRBJ2-7; 8 bases line up with TRBD1. CDR3 length: 14 residues. The germline gives CDR1 MNHNY, CDR2 SVGAGI (reference sequence). V dropped 2 bases and J dropped 4; count of bases not matched to a gene: 4. The CDR3 region is CASSYTGGLYEQYF. DNA of the CDR3: TGTGCCAGCAGTTACACAGGGGGTTTGTACGAGCAGTACTTC.

V gene TRBV3-1 (or the pseudogene TRBV3-2) combines with J gene TRBJ2-7, with 7 positions matching TRBD1. Germline V gene data show CDR1 as LGHDT and CDR2 as YNNKEL (reference sequence). Trimming removed 1 base from V and 3 bases from J; junction bases left unmatched: 6. This CDR3 comprises 15 residues. Written as DNA, the CDR3 is TGTGCCAGCAGCCAAGGCAGGGACAGCAGCTACGAGCAGTACTTC. Encoded protein: CASSQGRDSSYEQYF.